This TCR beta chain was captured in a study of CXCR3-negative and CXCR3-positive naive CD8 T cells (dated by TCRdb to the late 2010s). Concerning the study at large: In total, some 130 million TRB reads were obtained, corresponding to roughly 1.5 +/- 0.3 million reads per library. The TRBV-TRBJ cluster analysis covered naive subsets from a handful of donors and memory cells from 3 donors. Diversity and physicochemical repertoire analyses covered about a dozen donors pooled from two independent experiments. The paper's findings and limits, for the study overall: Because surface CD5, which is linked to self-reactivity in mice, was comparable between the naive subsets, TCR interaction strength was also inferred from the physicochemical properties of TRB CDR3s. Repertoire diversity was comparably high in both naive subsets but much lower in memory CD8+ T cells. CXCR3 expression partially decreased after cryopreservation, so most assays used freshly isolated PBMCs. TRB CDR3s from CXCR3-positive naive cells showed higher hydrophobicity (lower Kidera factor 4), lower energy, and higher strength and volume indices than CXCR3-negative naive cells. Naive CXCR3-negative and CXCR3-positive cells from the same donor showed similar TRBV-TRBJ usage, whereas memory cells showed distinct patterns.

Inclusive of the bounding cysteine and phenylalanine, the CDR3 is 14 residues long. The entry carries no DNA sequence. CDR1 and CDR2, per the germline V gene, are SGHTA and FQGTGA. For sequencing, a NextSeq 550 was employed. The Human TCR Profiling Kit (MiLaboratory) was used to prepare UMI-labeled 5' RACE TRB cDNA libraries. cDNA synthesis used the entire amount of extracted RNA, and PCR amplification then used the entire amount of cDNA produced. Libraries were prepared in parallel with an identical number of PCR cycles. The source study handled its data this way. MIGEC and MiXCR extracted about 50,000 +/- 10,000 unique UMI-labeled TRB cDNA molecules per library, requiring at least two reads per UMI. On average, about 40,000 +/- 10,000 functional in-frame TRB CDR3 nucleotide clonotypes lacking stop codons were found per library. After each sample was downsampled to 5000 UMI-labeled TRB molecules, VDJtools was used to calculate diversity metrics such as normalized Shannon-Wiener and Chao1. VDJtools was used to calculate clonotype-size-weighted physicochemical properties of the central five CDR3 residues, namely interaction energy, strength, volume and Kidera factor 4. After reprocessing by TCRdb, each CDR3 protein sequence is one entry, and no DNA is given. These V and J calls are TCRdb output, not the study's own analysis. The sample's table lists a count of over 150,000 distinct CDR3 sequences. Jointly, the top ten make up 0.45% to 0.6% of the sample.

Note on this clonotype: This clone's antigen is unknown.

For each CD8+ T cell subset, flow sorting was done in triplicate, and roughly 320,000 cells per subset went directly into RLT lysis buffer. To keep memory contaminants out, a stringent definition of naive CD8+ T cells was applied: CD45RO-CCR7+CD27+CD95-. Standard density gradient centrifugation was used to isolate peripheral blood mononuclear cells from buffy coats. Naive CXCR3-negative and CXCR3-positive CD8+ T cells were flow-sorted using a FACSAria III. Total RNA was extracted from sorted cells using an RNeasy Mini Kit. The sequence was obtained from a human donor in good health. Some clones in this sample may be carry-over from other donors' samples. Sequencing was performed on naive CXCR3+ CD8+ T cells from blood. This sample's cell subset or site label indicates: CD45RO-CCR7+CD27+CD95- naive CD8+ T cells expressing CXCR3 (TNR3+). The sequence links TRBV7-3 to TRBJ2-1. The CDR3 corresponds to CASSPEPGRGEQFF. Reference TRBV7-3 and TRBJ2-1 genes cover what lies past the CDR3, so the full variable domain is GAGVSQTPSNKVTEKGKYVELRCDPISGHTALYWYRQSLGQGPEFLIYFQGTGAADDSGLPNDRFFAVRPEGSVSTLKIQRTERGDSAVYLCASSPEPGRGEQFFGPGTRLTVL.